This T cell receptor beta chain was observed in a study of T cell responses to AZD1222 COVID-19 vaccine (dated by TCRdb to the early 2020s). Study-wide context: Because spike-specific TCR depth and breadth did not differ between the two schedules, AZD1222 recipients who got a second dose at roughly 4 weeks were pooled with those who got a second dose at roughly 12 weeks. TCR sequencing was performed for roughly 240 trial participants, of whom 207 were given two doses of AZD1222 and around 25 were given two doses of MenACWY control vaccine. Trial participants were enrolled by age into 18-55, 56-69 and 70-plus year subgroups, with around 150, 28 and 57 TCR-sequenced participants respectively.

The CDR3 regions of human TCRbeta chains were analyzed by immunosequencing. The paper's data handling went like this. TCRs in the repertoires were compared against a reference library of SARS-CoV-2-specific TCRs that had been generated with the MIRA antigen-specificity platform. Breadth meant the fraction of unique TCRs that were SARS-CoV-2-associated, whereas depth meant the fraction of total T cells that were SARS-CoV-2-associated. Using the MIRA data, each spike-specific TCR was assigned both to the spike region to which the TCR was reactive and to a CD4 or CD8 class. Log10-transformed breadth and depth values were compared by one-way ANOVA with Sidak's multiple comparisons tests. Here the immuneACCESS table is served through TCRdb, limited to in-frame sequences with V and J called. Missing clones are a known gap in these copies; in checked studies unresolved V genes cover under half, and the rest lacks a known reason. V and J calls and clone size are as listed in that table; D and trimming were resolved from the DNA. The sample includes 120,000 or so clones, with about 85% observed a single time. The ten largest make up about 6% of the sample.

The full study reports these points: Reportedly, close to half of the unique spike-specific TCRs recognized epitopes lying outside the regions that are mutated in the B.1.351 and B.1.1.7 variants. In the small 56-69-year group, the increase in depth fell short of significance, most likely because of low power. Conclusions about previously exposed vaccinees were limited because only a handful of AZD1222 recipients were SARS-CoV-2 seropositive at baseline. Participants were mostly white British, with more females than males. The authors suggested clonal diversity may have been underestimated. CD4 TCRs associated with the vaccine covered the entire spike protein, and the dominant responses were in regions 160-218 and 743-854. Because no day 14 peak-response samples were available, the repertoires could be characterized only after the peak T cell response. After two AZD1222 doses, spike-specific TCR breadth and depth were significantly higher than at day 0 and than in MenACWY recipients.

Of note for this clone: Which antigen it targets is not known. No much larger clone exists at a distance of one base, and base qualities are not known.

V is reduced by 6 bases and J by 3 bases, leaving a spacing of 13 bases between them. The germline V gene (reference sequence) provides CDR1 MNHEY and CDR2 SMNVEV. The CDR3 contains 14 residues, cysteine and phenylalanine counted. Only the CDR3 DNA stays, 42 bases, in frame from base 1. The time point label for this specimen denotes: baseline before first vaccination. Vaccinee samples came from UK trials COV001 and COV002, including a single-blind randomized controlled phase 2/3 trial of AZD1222 (ChAdOx1 nCoV-19) in healthy adults. Trial participant PBMC samples were collected at day 0 and day 28 after the second dose for TCRbeta chain sequencing.

Material: peripheral blood, obtained on day 0 of AZD1222 vaccination. This clonotype was obtained from an adult in good health. The sequence is built from TRBV27 and TRBJ2-3; D gene: possibly TRBD2, on 5 matching bases. The CDR3 here reads CASRRAAITDTQYF. The nucleotide sequence reads as follows: TGTGCCAGCAGGAGGGCAGCAATAACAGATACGCAGTATTTT.